This TCR beta chain was sequenced during a study of blood T cell repertoires in COVID-19. The wider study: Sources were T cells, B-cell-depleted T cells, or PBMCs; the material itself was cDNA or gDNA.

The CDR3 has 13 amino acids. V was clipped by 6 bases and J by 6 bases; unmatched bases: 5. CDR1 and CDR2 (germline): SQVTM, ANQGSEA. As originally analysed: Using reference gene primer amplification, nucleated cell counts were estimated. Method: immunoSEQ multiplex PCR; TCRdb's copy keeps in-frame clones and lacks some. V, J and clone size were drawn from that table, and D and trimming were deduced from the DNA. The sample consists of approximately 290,000 clones, approximately 91% of them appearing once. Seattle-derived patients entered the study during active infection and were followed longitudinally.

The specimen sequenced was peripheral blood. J is TRBJ2-2 and V is TRBV29-1; 9 bases fit TRBD2. The sequence was collected from a woman in her 30s with COVID-19, enrolled during active disease. In nucleotides, the CDR3 is TGCAGCGTGAAAGCGGGAGGTGCCGGGGAGCTGTTTTTT. It codes for CSVKAGGAGELFF.